A single sample is the source of the 17 T cell receptor beta chains below, sequenced in a study of T cell responses to AZD1222 COVID-19 vaccine. The protocol was immunoSEQ multiplex PCR, while the TCRdb copy is restricted to in-frame clones and leaves out a portion. Of 130,000 or so clones in the sample, around nine tenths were seen once. Source: peripheral blood, taken on day 0 of AZD1222 vaccination. The receptors derive from an adult in good health.

The rearrangement joins TRBV7-9 to TRBJ1-5; D might be TRBD1 (6 bases). CDR3 length equals 14 residues. Germline V gene lookup returns CDR1 SEHNR and CDR2 FQNEAQ (reference sequence). The V and J ends lost 5 bases and 6 bases respectively, with 14 bases between them. The CDR3 region is CASSGGDTRQPQHF. DNA of the CDR3: TGTGCCAGCAGCGGGGGGGACACGCGTCAGCCCCAGCATTTT.

The chain links TRBV27 to TRBJ2-7, with D maybe TRBD1 (5 bases). CDR3 length: 14 residues. The V end lost 6 bases, the J end lost 1 base, and 13 bases lay between the germline ends. Germline CDR1 is MNHEY and CDR2 is SMNVEV (reference sequence). The CDR3 coding sequence is TGTGCCAGCAGAATAAGACAGTATTCCTACGAGCAGTACTTC. The encoded protein is CASRIRQYSYEQYF.

The gene calls are TRBV18 and TRBJ1-2; 7 nucleotides agree with TRBD1. CDR1 is KGHSH, CDR2 LQKENI, per germline. This CDR3 is built from 14 residues. V shed 2 bases and J 2 bases; nucleotides not matched to a gene: 2. This CDR3 reads CASSPSGGNYGYTF. CDR3 DNA sequence: TGTGCCAGCTCACCATCAGGGGGAAACTATGGCTACACCTTC.

This rearrangement joins TRBV5-1 to TRBJ2-2; D is possibly TRBD1 or TRBD2 (5 bases each). CDR3 size: 14 residues. The ends were cut back, 0 bases at V and 6 bases at J, with 9 bases in the middle. Germline CDR1 SGHRS, CDR2 YFSETQ. This CDR3 is CASSLAQGPGELFF. Here the CDR3 DNA reads TGCGCCAGCAGCTTGGCCCAGGGACCCGGGGAGCTGTTTTTT.

This clone has only one observation. The gene calls are TRBV7-2 and TRBJ1-1; the D is unclear. This CDR3 spans 13 amino acids. Germline V lookup: CDR1 SGHTA, CDR2 FQGNSA. V lost 5 bases and J lost 3, with 10 bases in between. CDR3 DNA: TGTGCCAGCAGCGGCCAAAGGGACACTGAAGCTTTCTTT. The encoded protein is CASSGQRDTEAFF.

The chain combines TRBV6-2 or TRBV6-3 with TRBJ1-4, with 8 bases aligning to TRBD1. Trimming cost V 5 bases and J 11 bases; bases outside gene matches: 10. CDR1 and CDR2 (germline): MNHEY, SVGEGT. CDR3 length equals 14 residues. CDR3 loop: CASSRGQGSFKLFF. The CDR3 region has the DNA TGTGCCAGCAGTCGCGGACAGGGATCGTTTAAACTGTTTTTT.

V and J are TRBV6-5 and TRBJ1-4, with TRBD1 as a possible D gene (6 bases). This CDR3 contains 15 residues. Germline-derived CDR1 and CDR2 are MNHEY and SVGAGI. V lost 3 bases and J lost 2, with 10 bases in between. CDR3 nucleotides: TGTGCCAGCAGTTATGAGGGGGGGACTAATGAAAAACTGTTTTTT. Protein product: CASSYEGGTNEKLFF.

The V call is TRBV7-9, the J call TRBJ1-4, with D perhaps TRBD1 (6 bases). This CDR3 is 15 amino acids long. CDR1 and CDR2 (germline): SEHNR, FQNEAQ (reference sequence). Trimming cost V 2 bases and J 8 bases, with 15 bases left between them. CDR3 DNA: TGTGCCAGCAGCTTACTACAGGGTGGAGGGGAAAAACTGTTTTTT. Amino acids: CASSLLQGGGEKLFF.

V usage is TRBV7-3 and J usage is TRBJ2-3; D is possibly TRBD1 or TRBD2 (5 bases each). The length of the CDR3 is 14 residues. Germline V gives CDR1 SGHTA, CDR2 FQGTGA. Trimming took off 5 bases at V and 5 bases at J, with 14 bases between the two ends. The CDR3 loop reads CASSHQGPLDTQYF. The CDR3 DNA sequence: TGTGCCAGCAGCCATCAGGGACCGCTAGATACGCAGTATTTT.

The chain is built from TRBV9 and TRBJ2-1; the match to TRBD2 covers 8 bases. Germline V gene lookup returns CDR1 SGDLS and CDR2 YYNGEE. This CDR3 is built from 16 residues. Unmatched junction bases numbered 10, after V lost 0 bases and J lost 8 bases. CDR3 sequence: CASSVEVRGGPHEQFF. CDR3 bases: TGTGCCAGCAGCGTAGAGGTTCGGGGGGGCCCCCATGAGCAGTTCTTC.

The chain is built from TRBV7-3 and TRBJ1-4; TRBD1 matches 11 bases. Germline V lookup: CDR1 SGHTA, CDR2 FQGTGA. J was trimmed by 7 bases and V by 4 bases; bases with no gene match: 5. The CDR3 totals 15 residues. This CDR3 is CASSSGQGAGEKLFF. The CDR3 nucleotides read TGTGCCAGCAGCTCTGGACAGGGGGCTGGTGAAAAACTGTTTTTT.

The chain is built from TRBV3-1 (or the pseudogene TRBV3-2) and TRBJ2-7, with D maybe TRBD1 (5 bases). V was cut by 1 base and J by 0 bases, with 10 bases left in between. CDR3 length equals 15 residues. The V gene's germline CDR1 is LGHDT and CDR2 YNNKEL (reference sequence). The CDR3 nucleotides read TGTGCCAGCAGCCAAGGGACATCCATCTCCTACGAGCAGTACTTC. Translating gives CASSQGTSISYEQYF.

The chain joins TRBV7-8 to TRBJ2-7, with D possibly TRBD2 on 5 matching bases. CDR1 and CDR2 from the germline V gene are SGHVS and FQNEAQ. The V end was cut by 4 bases, the J end by 6 bases, with 13 bases between. This CDR3 is 13 amino acids long. The CDR3, as DNA: TGTGCCAGCAGCTCGAGGAGAGGGTTCGAGCAGTACTTC. Protein product: CASSSRRGFEQYF.

The chain carries TRBV10-3 and TRBJ2-5; 12 nucleotides align to TRBD2. The V gene's germline CDR1 is ENHRY and CDR2 SYGVKD. The ends lost 4 bases at V and 1 base at J; junction bases unmatched: 4. This CDR3 spans 16 amino acids. In DNA form, the CDR3 reads TGTGCCATCAGTGCCCCGGGACTAGCGGGCCAAGAGACCCAGTACTTC. Translating it yields CAISAPGLAGQETQYF.

CDR3 in amino acids: CASSPDGSYGYTF. The CDR3 DNA is TGTGCCAGCAGCCCCGACGGTTCCTATGGCTACACCTTC. The V gene is TRBV7-2, the J gene TRBJ1-2; D gene uncertain. V dropped 5 bases and J dropped 4 bases, with 11 bases sitting between them. Germline CDR1 SGHTA, CDR2 FQGNSA. The CDR3 has 13 residues.

This clone appeared once. The V call is TRBV30, the J call TRBJ2-7; possible D gene TRBD1, 6 bases. This CDR3 has 17 residues. CDR1 and CDR2 from the germline V gene are GTSNPN and SVGIG (reference sequence). The V end lost 2 bases, the J end lost 2 bases, and 22 bases lay between the germline ends. The CDR3 nucleotides read TGTGCCTGGAGTCCCCCGGTGGGGGCACACGAACCCTACGAGCAGTACTTC. Translated: CAWSPPVGAHEPYEQYF.

The rearrangement links TRBV25-1 to TRBJ1-2, with D unresolved. The ends were cut back, 5 bases at V and 10 bases at J, with 11 bases in the middle. This CDR3 is built from 11 residues. CDR1 MGHDK and CDR2 SYGVNS come from the germline V gene. CDR3 nucleotides: TGTGCCAGCAGTCCCGGACGGCACTACACCTTC. This encodes CASSPGRHYTF.